One and the same sample provided the 27 T cell receptor beta chains below, sequenced in a study of CD8 T cells in ankylosing spondylitis (dated by TCRdb to 2016 to 2017). Receptor libraries were prepared by 5' RACE. The reads were generated on an Illumina HiSeq 2500. Starting from the raw public reads, TCRdb applied fastp trimming at Q25, assembled clones with MiXCR and retained in-frame beta chains. Entries are consolidated by CDR3 protein sequence, retaining the most common genes and DNA. The sample records about 250,000 distinct CDR3 sequences, 20% to 30% of which are singletons. 0.61% of the sample is held by the ten biggest clonotypes. Sequenced material: blood, either unsorted or a sorted T cell fraction (not recorded which). These receptors were taken from a male donor with ankylosing spondylitis or in good health (not recorded which).

There are many counts of this clonotype. The chain couples TRBV9 to TRBJ2-7; D may correspond to TRBD1 or TRBD2 (7 bases each). Trimming took off 0 bases at V and 7 bases at J, with 14 bases between the two ends. Germline V gene sequence: CDR1 SGDLS, CDR2 YYNGEE. This CDR3 is 14 amino acids long. CDR3 protein: CASSVVGGGGEQYF. CDR3 in DNA: TGTGCCAGCAGCGTAGTGGGAGGGGGCGGTGAGCAGTACTTC.

The sample holds many counts of this clonotype. The rearrangement links TRBV20-1 to TRBJ2-3; D may be TRBD2 (7 bases). Germline V gene lookup returns CDR1 DFQATT and CDR2 SNEGSKA (reference sequence). The CDR3 has 14 residues. Between the trimmed V and J ends, which lost 5 bases and 2 bases, there was a span of 14 bases. The CDR3 loop is CSAGRGAYTDTQYF. Written as DNA, the CDR3 is TGCAGTGCTGGTCGGGGGGCCTACACAGATACGCAGTATTTT.

There are a few counts of this clonotype. As DNA, the CDR3 is TGCAGTGCCCTAGGGGGGGTGTTGTCCCAGCATTTT. This gives the protein CSALGGVLSQHF. This chain joins TRBV20-1 and TRBJ1-5; maybe TRBD1 (6 bases). The CDR3 runs to 12 residues. The germline V and J ends were trimmed by 6 bases and 11 bases, with 17 bases remaining between them. The germline V gene has CDR1 DFQATT and CDR2 SNEGSKA (reference sequence).

Many counts were recorded for this clonotype. V usage is TRBV12-3 or TRBV12-4 and J usage is TRBJ2-3; D gene unclear. Trimming removed 4 bases from V and 4 bases from J, with 6 bases in between. This CDR3 is built from 12 residues. CDR3: CASSYLSDTQYF. CDR3 DNA sequence: TGTGCCAGCAGTTACCTCTCAGATACGCAGTATTTT.

The V and J genes are TRBV12-3 or TRBV12-4 and TRBJ2-7, with 7 bases identical to TRBD1. V lost 1 base to trimming and J lost 2 bases; unmatched junction nucleotides: 2. This CDR3 contains 14 residues. CDR3 residues: CASSLEGGPYEQYF. CDR3 DNA sequence: TGTGCCAGCAGTTTAGAAGGGGGCCCCTACGAGCAGTACTTC.

This clonotype was seen only a few times. The V gene is TRBV12-3 or TRBV12-4, the J gene TRBJ2-5; tentative D call: TRBD1 (6 bases). The CDR3 loop spans 13 amino acids. Trimming shortened V by 3 bases and J by 4 bases, and 9 bases separated the two germline ends. The CDR3: CASSFTGPETQYF. The DNA of the CDR3 is TGTGCCAGCAGTTTCACAGGGCCAGAGACCCAGTACTTC.

This clonotype has at least ten counts. The V and J genes are TRBV15 and TRBJ2-5; the D gene is possibly TRBD1 (5 bases). Trimming removed 5 bases at V and 2 bases at J, with 9 bases between. CDR3 length equals 13 residues. CDR1 and CDR2 from the germline V gene are LNHNV and YYDKDF (reference sequence). The CDR3 loop reads CATSGDRQETQYF. The CDR3, as DNA: TGTGCCACCAGCGGCGACAGACAAGAGACCCAGTACTTC.

The chain carries TRBV12-3 or TRBV12-4 and TRBJ1-5, with a tentative D call TRBD1 (5 bases). The CDR3 extends over 16 amino acids. V was shortened by 1 base and J by 2 bases, with 12 bases between the two germline ends. The CDR3 sequence: CASSLGGAEGNQPQHF. The CDR3 nucleotides read TGTGCCAGCAGTTTAGGCGGGGCAGAGGGCAATCAGCCCCAGCATTTT.

There are many counts of this clonotype. The rearrangement joins TRBV12-3 or TRBV12-4 to TRBJ2-5; unclear D gene. Trimming took 8 bases from V and 5 from J, leaving 6 bases between them. The CDR3 is made up of 10 amino acids. CDR3 amino acids: CASGSETQYF. CDR3 DNA sequence: TGTGCCAGCGGCTCGGAGACCCAGTACTTC.

This clonotype has just a few counts. The chain links TRBV10-3 to TRBJ1-1; D is possibly TRBD1 (6 bases). Per germline, CDR1 ENHRY and CDR2 SYGVKD. The CDR3 is 13 amino acids. Trimming took 3 bases from V and 13 from J, leaving 18 bases between them. CDR3: CAISDAPGDLVFF. CDR3 coding DNA: TGTGCCATCAGTGATGCGCCAGGGGACCTGGTTTTCTTT.

The V and J genes are TRBV6-1 and TRBJ1-5; TRBD1 might be the D (6 bases). Trimming cost V 6 bases and J 5 bases, with 17 bases left between them. CDR3 size: 15 residues. Germline values: CDR1 MNHNS, CDR2 SASEGT. CDR3 nucleotide sequence: TGTGCCAGCAGGGCCGGACAGTCCCACGATCAGCCCCAGCATTTT. Residues: CASRAGQSHDQPQHF.

This clonotype appeared many times. The CDR3 bases are TGCAGTGCTAGAGATGCCATTAGGGATGCAACTAATGAAAAACTGTTTTTT. Its protein product is CSARDAIRDATNEKLFF. This chain uses TRBV20-1 with TRBJ1-4; D uncertain. The ends were cut back, 0 bases at V and 0 bases at J, with 14 bases in the middle. The germline gives CDR1 DFQATT, CDR2 SNEGSKA (reference sequence). This CDR3 spans 17 amino acids.

This clonotype was seen only a few times. This chain links TRBV20-1 with TRBJ2-2, with 8 nucleotides matching TRBD2. Germline loops: CDR1 DFQATT, CDR2 SNEGSKA (reference sequence). V shed 3 bases, J shed 1 base, and the junction held 4 bases outside the gene matches. The CDR3 spans 15 residues. The CDR3 reads CSARKAGENTGELFF. DNA of the CDR3: TGCAGTGCTAGGAAAGCGGGGGAGAACACCGGGGAGCTGTTTTTT.

This clonotype was observed a handful of times. This chain links TRBV20-1 with TRBJ2-5; perhaps TRBD2 as D (5 bases). Germline V gene lookup returns CDR1 DFQATT and CDR2 SNEGSKA (reference sequence). The CDR3 is 12 amino acids. Trimming cost V 2 bases and J 5 bases, with 9 bases left between them. CDR3: CSARLAGETQYF. The CDR3 coding sequence is TGCAGTGCTAGACTAGCCGGCGAGACCCAGTACTTC.

This clonotype appeared a few times. CDR3 sequence (DNA): TGTGCCAGCAGTTTTAAGCCAGATACGCAGTATTTT. Translating gives CASSFKPDTQYF. V gene TRBV12-3 or TRBV12-4 combines with J gene TRBJ2-3; D ambiguous. Trimming shortened V by 3 bases and J by 4 bases, and 5 bases separated the two germline ends. This CDR3 contains 12 residues.

CDR3 bases: TGTGCCAGCAGTTTCCGGGGGTACCCCTACGAGCAGTACTTC. The encoded protein is CASSFRGYPYEQYF. This sequence joins TRBV27 and TRBJ2-7; D is possibly TRBD2 (6 bases). Trimming shortened V by 3 bases and J by 2 bases, and 11 bases separated the two germline ends. Germline V gene sequence: CDR1 MNHEY, CDR2 SMNVEV (reference sequence). The CDR3 is 14 amino acids.

This clonotype was observed at least ten times. One end of the junction does not line up with germline, which may come from a read error. V gene TRBV5-1 combines with J gene TRBJ2-7; 8 bases are shared with TRBD1. This CDR3 contains 14 residues. Germline loops: CDR1 SGHRS, CDR2 YFSETQ. The CDR3 DNA reads as TGTGCCAGCAGCTTGGGGACAGGCCCCTACGAGCAGTACTTC. This codes for CASSLGTGPYEQYF.

This clonotype was seen only a few times. In nucleotides, the CDR3 is TGCAGTGCTAGAGATCTTCAGCGGGGCACAGATACGCAGTATTTT. Amino acids: CSARDLQRGTDTQYF. V usage is TRBV20-1 and J usage is TRBJ2-3; D may be TRBD2 (6 bases). The germline V gene encodes CDR1 DFQATT and CDR2 SNEGSKA (reference sequence). Deletions cut 0 bases from V and 1 base from J, with 11 bases between. This CDR3 spans 15 amino acids.

The DNA for the CDR3 is TGCAGCGTTGGAGCGGGGGGCACCTACGAGCAGTACTTC. Amino acids: CSVGAGGTYEQYF. The V call is TRBV29-1, the J call TRBJ2-7; 9 bases agree with TRBD2. CDR1 is SQVTM and CDR2 is ANQGSEA in the germline V gene. Trimming cost V 4 bases and J 2 bases; bases outside gene matches: 3. The CDR3 has 13 amino acids.

This clonotype was seen many times. The V gene is TRBV10-2, the J gene TRBJ1-3; D not resolved. The CDR3 loop spans 15 amino acids. V gave up 2 bases and J gave up 0 bases, with 8 bases separating them. Germline loops: CDR1 WSHSY, CDR2 SAAADI. In DNA, the CDR3 is TGCGCCAGCAGTGAGGGACCGACCTCTGGAAACACCATATATTTT. This sequence encodes CASSEGPTSGNTIYF.

This clonotype was counted ten times or more. The chain carries TRBV20-1 and TRBJ2-3; 16 nucleotides match TRBD2. Germline V lookup: CDR1 DFQATT, CDR2 SNEGSKA (reference sequence). The CDR3 consists of 14 residues. Trimming at V came to 5 bases and at J to 9 bases, leaving 5 bases not matched to a gene. CDR3 bases: TGCAGTGCTCCCGGGACTAGCGGGGGGGGGACGCAGTATTTT. This sequence encodes CSAPGTSGGGTQYF.

This clonotype came up many times. This chain connects TRBV20-1 to TRBJ1-1, with 7 bases identical to TRBD1. CDR1 and CDR2 from the germline V gene are DFQATT and SNEGSKA (reference sequence). There are 13 residues in the CDR3. J gave up 6 bases and V 4 bases, and 8 bases lay outside the gene matches. The CDR3 DNA sequence: TGCAGTGCTAAGGCCCGGACAGGATCTGAAGCTTTCTTT. It yields the protein CSAKARTGSEAFF.

The chain employs TRBV20-1 and TRBJ2-7; TRBD1 matches at 8 bases. With 5 bases clipped from V and 6 bases from J, the junction kept 6 bases outside the gene matches. The germline V gene encodes CDR1 DFQATT and CDR2 SNEGSKA (reference sequence). The CDR3 loop spans 12 amino acids. CDR3 in amino acids: CSAGSGQGEQYF. In nucleotides, the CDR3 is TGCAGTGCTGGGAGTGGACAGGGCGAGCAGTACTTC.

In this sample, this clonotype turned up a few times. The V and J genes are TRBV12-3 or TRBV12-4 and TRBJ2-7; D may match TRBD1 or TRBD2 (5 bases each). With 1 base removed from V and 5 bases from J, the gap between germline ends came to 15 bases. This CDR3 comprises 15 residues. CDR3 in amino acids: CASSLEGMRDDEQYF. The CDR3, as DNA: TGTGCCAGCAGTTTAGAGGGGATGAGGGATGACGAGCAGTACTTC.

The rearrangement uses TRBV20-1 and TRBJ2-3; perhaps TRBD2 as D (7 bases). The germline CDR1 and CDR2 sequences are DFQATT and SNEGSKA (reference sequence). V was cut by 3 bases and J by 5 bases, with 15 bases left in between. The CDR3 contains 14 residues. The CDR3 loop is CSASGEGVGDTQYF. For the CDR3, the DNA is TGCAGTGCTAGTGGGGAGGGGGTCGGAGATACGCAGTATTTT.

This clonotype was seen ten or more times. The rearrangement links TRBV24-1 to TRBJ2-3; D is unresolved. The CDR3 loop spans 13 amino acids. The V gene's germline CDR1 is KGHDR and CDR2 SFDVKD. The ends were cut back, 0 bases at V and 3 bases at J, with 3 bases in the middle. DNA of the CDR3: TGTGCCACCAGTGATTTGAGGACAGATACGCAGTATTTT. It yields the protein CATSDLRTDTQYF.

This clonotype was observed at least ten times. The chain carries TRBV12-3 or TRBV12-4 and TRBJ2-3; the D is unclear. The CDR3 consists of 12 residues. Trimming left V 10 bases short and J 5 bases short, with 13 bases between. CDR3 in amino acids: CAIHLGGDTQYF. The CDR3, as DNA: TGTGCCATCCACTTAGGCGGAGATACGCAGTATTTT.